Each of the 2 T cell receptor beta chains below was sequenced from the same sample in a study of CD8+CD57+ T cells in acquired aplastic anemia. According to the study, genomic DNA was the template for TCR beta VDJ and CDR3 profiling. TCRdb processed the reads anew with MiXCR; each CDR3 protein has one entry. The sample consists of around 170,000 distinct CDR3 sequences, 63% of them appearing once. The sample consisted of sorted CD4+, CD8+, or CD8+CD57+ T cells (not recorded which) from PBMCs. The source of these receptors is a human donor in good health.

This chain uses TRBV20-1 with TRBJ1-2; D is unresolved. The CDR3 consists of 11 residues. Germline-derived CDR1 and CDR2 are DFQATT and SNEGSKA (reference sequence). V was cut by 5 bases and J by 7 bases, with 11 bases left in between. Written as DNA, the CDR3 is TGCAGTGCTCCCTGGGCCCCTGGCTACACCTTC. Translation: CSAPWAPGYTF.

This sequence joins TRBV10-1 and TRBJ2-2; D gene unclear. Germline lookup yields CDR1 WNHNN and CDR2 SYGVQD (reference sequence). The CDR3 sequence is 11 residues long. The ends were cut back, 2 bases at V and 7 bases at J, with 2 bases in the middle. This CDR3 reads CASSEDGELFF. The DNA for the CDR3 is TGCGCCAGCAGTGAGGACGGGGAGCTGTTTTTT.